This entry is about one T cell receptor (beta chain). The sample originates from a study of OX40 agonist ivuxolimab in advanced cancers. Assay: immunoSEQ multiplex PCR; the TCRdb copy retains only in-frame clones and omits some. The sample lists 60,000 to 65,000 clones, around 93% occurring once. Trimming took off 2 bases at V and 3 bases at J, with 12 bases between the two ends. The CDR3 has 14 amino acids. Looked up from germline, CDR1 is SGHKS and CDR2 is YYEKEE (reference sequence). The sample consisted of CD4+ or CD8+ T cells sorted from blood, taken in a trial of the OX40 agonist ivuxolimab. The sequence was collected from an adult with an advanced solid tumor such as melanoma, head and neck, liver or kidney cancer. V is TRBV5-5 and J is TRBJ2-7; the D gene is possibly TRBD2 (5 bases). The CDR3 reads CASSFGVGGYEQYF. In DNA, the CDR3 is TGTGCCAGCAGCTTCGGGGTAGGTGGCTACGAGCAGTACTTC.